The present TCR beta chain was sequenced within a study of CD8+CD57+ T cells in acquired aplastic anemia. Study details: CD4+ and CD8+ cells, once sorted, gave DNA averaging roughly 3.2 ug.

The patients chosen for sequencing had shown expansion of CD8+CD57+ cells (detected by flow cytometry). TCR beta VDJ and CDR3 were profiled, and genomic DNA was the template. TCRdb itself ran the reads through MiXCR, one entry per CDR3 protein. The table has around 150,000 distinct CDR3 sequences, 71% seen once. This clonotype occurred a few times. The CDR3 runs 12 residues. Trimming took off 4 bases at V and 8 bases at J, with 9 bases between the two ends. The germline gives CDR1 SGHDN, CDR2 FVKESK. The V gene is TRBV14, the J gene TRBJ2-1; D ambiguous. The sequenced sample consisted of sorted CD4+, CD8+, or CD8+CD57+ T cells (not recorded which) from PBMCs. This TCR was recovered from a human donor with aplastic anemia. In nucleotides, the CDR3 is TGTGCCAGCAGCCCTGGTGGTTATGAGCAGTTCTTC. Amino acids: CASSPGGYEQFF.